The next 4 T cell receptor beta chains were all read from a single sample in a study of blood T cell repertoires in COVID-19. The assay was immunoSEQ multiplex PCR, and TCRdb's table has in-frame clones only and misses some. This sample has under 350,000 clones, with about 88% found just once. The sequencing input was peripheral blood. The origin of the receptors is a man between 18 and 29 years old with active or convalescent COVID-19.

The chain is built from TRBV19 and TRBJ2-6; D is perhaps TRBD1 (6 bases). V was clipped by 1 base and J by 0 bases, with 16 bases between them. The CDR3 contains 19 residues. Germline-derived CDR1 and CDR2 are LNHDA and SQIVND (reference sequence). The CDR3 DNA is TGTGCCAGTAGTATAGCTGCGAACCTCAGGGGCTCTGGGGCCAACGTCCTGACTTTC. The encoded protein is CASSIAANLRGSGANVLTF.

CDR3 sequence reads: CASSSWTSPETQYF. CDR3 in DNA: TGTGCCAGCAGTTCCTGGACTAGCCCAGAGACCCAGTACTTC. The chain combines TRBV27 with TRBJ2-5; 8 positions match TRBD2. This CDR3 contains 14 residues. CDR1 is MNHEY and CDR2 is SMNVEV in the germline V gene (reference sequence). V dropped 4 bases and J dropped 4; count of bases not matched to a gene: 5.

This CDR3 is CASSSTGGAMVGGYTF. The CDR3 region has the DNA TGCGCCAGCAGCTCGACAGGGGGCGCAATGGTTGGGGGCTACACCTTC. J is TRBJ1-2 and V is TRBV5-1; 10 bases agree with TRBD1. The CDR3 extends over 16 amino acids. V gave up 3 bases and J gave up 8 bases; unmatched junction bases: 13. Germline V gene sequence: CDR1 SGHRS, CDR2 YFSETQ.

The chain recombines TRBV7-9 with TRBJ2-2; D gene uncertain. V shed 2 bases and J shed 6 bases, with 7 bases lying between them. CDR3 length equals 13 residues. The V gene's germline CDR1 is SEHNR and CDR2 FQNEAQ (reference sequence). The CDR3 DNA sequence: TGTGCCAGCAGCTTAAGCGTCGCCGGGGAGCTGTTTTTT. Residues: CASSLSVAGELFF.